This TCR beta chain appears in the sequencing data of a study of blood T cell repertoires in COVID-19. Turning to the study itself: Researchers got acute and convalescent COVID-19 samples from the United States, Italy and Spain. Sample material is recorded as cDNA or gDNA derived from T cells, B-cell-depleted T cells, or PBMCs.

Original methodology: Reference gene primer amplification gave estimated nucleated cell counts. Profiling relied on immunoSEQ multiplex PCR, and the TCRdb table lists in-frame clones only, not all of them. Clonal size and the V and J genes are those of that table, whereas D and trimming came from the DNA. The table lists some 150,000 clones, approximately 85% of them singletons. Sequences were obtained from peripheral blood. The sequence derives from a man aged 55 to 70 who had recovered from COVID-19.

The CDR3 nucleotides read TGTGCCAGCAGTTACCGTCCCTATAGCAATCAGCCCCAGCATTTT. It codes for CASSYRPYSNQPQHF. The J gene is TRBJ1-5, the V gene TRBV6-5, with no clear D. The CDR3 length is 15 residues. Looked up from germline, CDR1 is MNHEY and CDR2 is SVGAGI. Trimming pared 2 bases from V and 0 bases from J, leaving 8 bases between.